The T cell receptor (beta chain) under discussion was sequenced for a study of vaccination and CD4 T cells after COVID-19. Sequenced with the Oncomine TCR Beta short-read assay was DNA taken from cultured CD4+ T cells. TCRdb recomputed calls from the PCR reads with MiXCR, one row per CDR3 protein. The sample consists of roughly 2,700 distinct CDR3 sequences, about 26% of them appearing once. This clonotype appeared a few times. As yet, its antigen is unknown. The trim removed 3 bases at V and 3 bases at J, leaving 7 bases unmatched. Germline values: CDR1 DFQATT, CDR2 SNEGSKA (reference sequence). The CDR3 has 15 amino acids. Described treatment: approximately 9-day PBMC culture with coronavirus spike peptide pools or control peptides (ViraFEST assay). The unexposed donor gave CD4+ T cells before the COVID-19 pandemic (2011-2018).

V is TRBV20-1 and J is TRBJ1-5, with TRBD1 identical over 8 bases. The sequenced material came from CD4+ T cells from blood, cultured in vitro. The clonotype comes from a human donor in good health. CDR3 bases: TGCAGTGCTAGGGGCGGACAGGGTATCAATCAGCCCCAGCATTTT. It yields the protein CSARGGQGINQPQHF.